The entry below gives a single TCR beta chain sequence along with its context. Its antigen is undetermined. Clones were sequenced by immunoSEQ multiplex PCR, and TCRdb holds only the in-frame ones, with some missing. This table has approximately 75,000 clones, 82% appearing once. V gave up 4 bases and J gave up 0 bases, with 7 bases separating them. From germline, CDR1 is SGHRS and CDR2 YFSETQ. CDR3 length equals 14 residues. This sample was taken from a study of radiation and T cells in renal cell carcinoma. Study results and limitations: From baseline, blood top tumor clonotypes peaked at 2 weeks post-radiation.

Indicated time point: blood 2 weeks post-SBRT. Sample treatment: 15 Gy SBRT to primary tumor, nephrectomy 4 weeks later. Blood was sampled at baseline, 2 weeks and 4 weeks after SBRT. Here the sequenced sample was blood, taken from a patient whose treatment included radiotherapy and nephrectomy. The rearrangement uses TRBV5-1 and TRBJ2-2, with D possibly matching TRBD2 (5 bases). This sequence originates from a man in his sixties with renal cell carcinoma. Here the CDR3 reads CASSPGTNTGELFF. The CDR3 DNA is TGCGCCAGCAGCCCGGGAACGAACACCGGGGAGCTGTTTTTT. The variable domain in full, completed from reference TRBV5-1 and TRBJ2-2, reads KAGVTQTPRYLIKTRGQQVTLSCSPISGHRSVSWYQQTPGQGLQFLFEYFSETQRNKGNFPGRFSGRQFSNSRSEMNVSTLELGDSALYLCASSPGTNTGELFFGEGSRLTVL.